The present TCR beta chain was sequenced within a study of T cell responses to AZD1222 COVID-19 vaccine. Only in-frame clones appear in the TCRdb table, and some are missing; sequencing was by immunoSEQ multiplex PCR. The profile covers 200,000 to 250,000 clones, with approximately 94% appearing a single time and approximately 1.5% taken by the ten largest. The germline V gene has CDR1 MDHEN and CDR2 SYDVKM. Trimming at V came to 10 bases and at J to 3 bases, leaving 10 bases not matched to a gene. The CDR3 has 14 residues. Here the sequenced sample was peripheral blood, taken 28 days after the second dose of the MenACWY control vaccine. The chain has TRBV28 and TRBJ1-2; TRBD1 matches 8 bases. The TCR was taken from an adult who received the MenACWY meningococcal vaccine as a control. The CDR3 sequence: CATKPGQGYYGYTF. As DNA, the CDR3 is TGTGCCACAAAGCCAGGACAGGGCTACTATGGCTACACCTTC.